This TCR beta chain is drawn from a study of PD-1 blockade in classical Hodgkin lymphoma. Sequencing was performed with immunoSEQ multiplex PCR; in TCRdb, only in-frame clones are kept and a portion is missing. Found here are 30,000 to 35,000 clones, around 90% of them singletons; the top ten hold around 0.25%. All patients experienced relapse after autologous stem cell transplantation, and brentuximab vedotin exposure was variable. Researchers used magnetic negative selection to pull out pure CD4+ T cells from thawed PBMCs. As for this clone: Its antigen is undetermined.

Study outcomes and limitations: Lower baseline TCR diversity was reported for newly diagnosed patients than for healthy donors. A significant rise in TCR diversity was seen by C4D1 for CD4+ cells but not for CD8+ cells. Complete responders started with a diversity level that resembled newly diagnosed patients at baseline. Repertoire differences lack defined causes, possibly disease activity or prior therapy.

The CDR3 length is 17 residues. Per the germline V gene, CDR1 is SGHKS and CDR2 is YYEKEE (reference sequence). V was clipped by 1 base and J by 3 bases; unmatched bases: 7. The sequencing here drew on CD4+ T cells from blood, taken at baseline. This sequence was found in a human donor with classical Hodgkin lymphoma. The rearrangement links TRBV5-5 to TRBJ1-4; 9 bases agree with TRBD1. CDR3 bases: TGTGCCAGCAGCTTGACAGGGGGCAATGCGGCTAATGAAAAACTGTTTTTT. Translation gives CASSLTGGNAANEKLFF.